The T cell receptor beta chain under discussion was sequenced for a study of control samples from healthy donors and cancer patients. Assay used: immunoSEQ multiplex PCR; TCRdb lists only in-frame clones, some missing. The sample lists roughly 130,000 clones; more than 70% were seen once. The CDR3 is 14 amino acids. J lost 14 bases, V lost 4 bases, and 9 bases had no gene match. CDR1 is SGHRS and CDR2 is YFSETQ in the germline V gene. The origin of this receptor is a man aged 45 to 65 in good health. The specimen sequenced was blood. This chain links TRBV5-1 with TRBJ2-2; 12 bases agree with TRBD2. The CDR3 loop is CASSGGTSGSTLFF. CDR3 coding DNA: TGCGCCAGCAGCGGGGGGACTAGCGGGTCAACCCTGTTTTTT.